Below, 8 T cell receptor beta chains from the same sample are listed, as sequenced in a study of cytomegalovirus exposure and HLA in healthy donors. The PCR ran on 60 Vbeta and 13 Jbeta primers. The data were produced by immunoSEQ multiplex PCR, yet TCRdb's version contains in-frame clones alone and is incomplete. Here the sample spans about 82,000 clones, roughly 74% being singletons. Sequenced sample: PBMCs. The source is a woman aged 50 to 65 in good health and CMV-seropositive.

The chain couples TRBV19 to TRBJ2-2; no clear D gene. V lost 3 bases and J 6 bases, leaving 5 bases between the germline ends. The CDR3 consists of 12 residues. CDR1 is LNHDA and CDR2 is SQIVND in the germline V gene (reference sequence). The CDR3 region is CASSITPGELFF. The CDR3 nucleotides read TGTGCCAGTAGTATCACACCCGGGGAGCTGTTTTTT.

The chain uses TRBV7-9 and TRBJ1-1; tentative D call: TRBD1 (6 bases). The V gene lost 4 bases and the J gene lost 1 base, with 10 bases spanning the gap. This CDR3 spans 14 amino acids. CDR1 and CDR2 (germline): SEHNR, FQNEAQ (reference sequence). CDR3 in DNA: TGTGCCAGCAGCTACAAACAGGGGAACACTGAAGCTTTCTTT. Translation: CASSYKQGNTEAFF. Full variable domain (missing parts from reference TRBV7-9 and TRBJ1-1): DTGVSQNPRHKITKRGQNVTFRCDPISEHNRLYWYRQTLGQGPEFLTYFQNEAQLEKSRLLSDRFSAERPKGSFSTLEIQRTEQGDSAMYLCASSYKQGNTEAFFGQGTRLTVV.

CDR3 amino acids: CASSGTSENTGELFF. CDR3 DNA sequence: TGCGCCAGCAGTGGGACTAGCGAGAACACCGGGGAGCTGTTTTTT. The chain is built from TRBV10-2 and TRBJ2-2; 9 nucleotides match TRBD2. CDR1 and CDR2 (germline): WSHSY, SAAADI. The CDR3 loop spans 15 amino acids. The ends lost 4 bases at V and 1 base at J; junction bases unmatched: 1.

The J gene is TRBJ2-5, the V gene TRBV15, with a possible D match to TRBD1 (5 bases). Trimming removed 0 bases at V and 5 bases at J, with 13 bases between. Germline values: CDR1 LNHNV, CDR2 YYDKDF (reference sequence). This CDR3 is built from 15 residues. The CDR3 region is CATSREGLGLETQYF. The CDR3 bases are TGTGCCACCAGCAGAGAGGGGCTAGGGTTGGAGACCCAGTACTTC.

Here the CDR3 DNA reads TGTGCCAGCAGTATTCAGGGGCCGACTGAAGCTTTCTTT. This sequence encodes CASSIQGPTEAFF. The gene calls are TRBV7-6 and TRBJ1-1; tentatively, D is TRBD1 (6 bases). The CDR3 loop spans 13 amino acids. The ends were cut back, 6 bases at V and 5 bases at J, with 13 bases in the middle. Per germline, CDR1 SGHVS and CDR2 FNYEAQ.

This chain uses TRBV19 with TRBJ2-7; TRBD1 agrees at 7 bases. The CDR3 loop spans 14 amino acids. Germline-derived CDR1 and CDR2 are LNHDA and SQIVND (reference sequence). The V and J ends lost 5 bases and 1 base, in that order; junction bases with no gene match: 5. This chain's CDR3 is CASSFPGGSYEQYF. As DNA, the CDR3 is TGTGCCAGTAGTTTCCCAGGGGGTTCCTACGAGCAGTACTTC.

Note on this clone: This sample includes further DNA sequences coding for the same CDR3. This sequence joins TRBV15 and TRBJ1-1, with D possibly matching TRBD1 (5 bases). Germline values: CDR1 LNHNV, CDR2 YYDKDF (reference sequence). The CDR3 is 15 residues long. Trimming took off 1 base at V and 5 bases at J, with 14 bases between the two ends. DNA of the CDR3: TGTGCCACCAGCAGAGGCGGCAGGGTGGGGACTGAAGCTTTCTTT. Protein sequence: CATSRGGRVGTEAFF.

CDR3 DNA sequence: TGTGCCAGCAGCATTGAGGCGGGAGGGAGCACAGATACGCAGTATTTT. Residues: CASSIEAGGSTDTQYF. V and J are TRBV5-5 and TRBJ2-3; 9 bases line up with TRBD2. The germline V gene has CDR1 SGHKS and CDR2 YYEKEE (reference sequence). Unmatched junction bases numbered 6, after V lost 4 bases and J lost 0 bases. The CDR3 totals 16 residues.